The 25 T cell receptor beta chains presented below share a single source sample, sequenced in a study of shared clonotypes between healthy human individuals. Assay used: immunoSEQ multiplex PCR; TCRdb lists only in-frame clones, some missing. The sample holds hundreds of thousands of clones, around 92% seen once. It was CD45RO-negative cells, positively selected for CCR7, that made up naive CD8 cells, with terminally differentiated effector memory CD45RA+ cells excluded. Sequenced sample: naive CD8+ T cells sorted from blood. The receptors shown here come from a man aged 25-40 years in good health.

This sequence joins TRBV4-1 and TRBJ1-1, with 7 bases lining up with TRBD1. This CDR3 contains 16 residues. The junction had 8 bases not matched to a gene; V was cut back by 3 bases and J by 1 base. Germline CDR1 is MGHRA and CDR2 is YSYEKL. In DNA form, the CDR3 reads TGCGCCAGCAGCCACGACCCGGACAGGACGAACACTGAAGCTTTCTTT. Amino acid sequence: CASSHDPDRTNTEAFF.

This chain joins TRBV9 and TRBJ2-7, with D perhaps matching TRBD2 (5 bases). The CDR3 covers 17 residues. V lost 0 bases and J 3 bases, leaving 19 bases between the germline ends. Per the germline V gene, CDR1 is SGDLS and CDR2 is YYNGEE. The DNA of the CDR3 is TGTGCCAGCAGCGTAGGTAGAGGGCCCCATACTAACTACGAGCAGTACTTC. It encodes CASSVGRGPHTNYEQYF.

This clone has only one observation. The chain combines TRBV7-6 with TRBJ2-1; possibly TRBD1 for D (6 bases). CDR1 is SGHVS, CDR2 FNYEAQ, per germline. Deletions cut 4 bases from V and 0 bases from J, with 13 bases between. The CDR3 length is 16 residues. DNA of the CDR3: TGTGCCAGCAGCTCATATACAGGGAGCTCCTACAATGAGCAGTTCTTC. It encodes CASSSYTGSSYNEQFF.

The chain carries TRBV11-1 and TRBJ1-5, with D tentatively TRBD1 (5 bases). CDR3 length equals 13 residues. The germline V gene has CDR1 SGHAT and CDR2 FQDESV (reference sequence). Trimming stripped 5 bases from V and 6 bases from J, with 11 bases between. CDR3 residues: CASSGTGSQPQHF. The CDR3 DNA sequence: TGTGCCAGCAGCGGAACAGGCAGTCAGCCCCAGCATTTT.

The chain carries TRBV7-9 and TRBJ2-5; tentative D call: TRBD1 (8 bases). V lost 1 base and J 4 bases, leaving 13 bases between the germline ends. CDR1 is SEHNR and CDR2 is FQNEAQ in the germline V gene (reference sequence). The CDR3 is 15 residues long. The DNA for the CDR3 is TGTGCCAGCAGCTTAGTGGACAGGGAGGGAGAGACCCAGTACTTC. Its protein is CASSLVDREGETQYF.

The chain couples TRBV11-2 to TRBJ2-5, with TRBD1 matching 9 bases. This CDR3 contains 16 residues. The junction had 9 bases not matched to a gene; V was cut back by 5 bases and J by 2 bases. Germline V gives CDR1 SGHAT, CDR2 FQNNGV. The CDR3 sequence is CASSLPRDRAQETQYF. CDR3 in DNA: TGTGCCAGCAGCCTACCCCGGGACAGGGCGCAAGAGACCCAGTACTTC.

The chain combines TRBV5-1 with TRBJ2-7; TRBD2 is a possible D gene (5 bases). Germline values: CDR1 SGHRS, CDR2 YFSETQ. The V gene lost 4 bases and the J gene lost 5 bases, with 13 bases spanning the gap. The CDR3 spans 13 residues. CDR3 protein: CASSLGVRDEQYF. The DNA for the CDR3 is TGCGCCAGCAGCCTCGGGGTAAGGGACGAGCAGTACTTC.

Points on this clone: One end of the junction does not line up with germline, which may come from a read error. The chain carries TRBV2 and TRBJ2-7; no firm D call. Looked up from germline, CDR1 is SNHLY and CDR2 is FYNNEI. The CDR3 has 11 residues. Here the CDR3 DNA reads TGTGCCAGCAGTGAGTATACGGTAACCACCTTC. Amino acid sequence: CASSEYTVTTF.

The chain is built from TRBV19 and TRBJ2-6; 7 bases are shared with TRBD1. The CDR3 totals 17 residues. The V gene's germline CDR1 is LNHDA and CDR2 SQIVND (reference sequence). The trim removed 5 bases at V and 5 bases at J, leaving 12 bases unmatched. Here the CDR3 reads CASSPRDSGEWANVLTF. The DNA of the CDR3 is TGTGCCAGTAGTCCCCGGGACAGCGGAGAATGGGCCAACGTCCTGACTTTC.

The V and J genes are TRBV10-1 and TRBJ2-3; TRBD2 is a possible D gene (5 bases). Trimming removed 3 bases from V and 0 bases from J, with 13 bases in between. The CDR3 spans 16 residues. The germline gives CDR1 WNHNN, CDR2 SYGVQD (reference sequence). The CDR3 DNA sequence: TGCGCCAGCAGTGAAGTGGCGGGCACTAGCACAGATACGCAGTATTTT. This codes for CASSEVAGTSTDTQYF.

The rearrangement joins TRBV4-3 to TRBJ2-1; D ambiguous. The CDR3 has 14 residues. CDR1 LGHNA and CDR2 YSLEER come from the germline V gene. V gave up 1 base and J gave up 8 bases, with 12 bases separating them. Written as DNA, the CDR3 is TGCGCCAGCAGCCAAGTAAACTCGGCGGATGAGCAGTTCTTC. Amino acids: CASSQVNSADEQFF.

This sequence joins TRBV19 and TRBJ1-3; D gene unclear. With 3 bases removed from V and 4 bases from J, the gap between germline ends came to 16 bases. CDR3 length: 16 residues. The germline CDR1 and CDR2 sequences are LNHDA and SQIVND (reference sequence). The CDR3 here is CASSISLGASGNTIYF. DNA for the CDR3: TGTGCCAGTAGTATCTCTTTGGGTGCATCCGGAAACACCATATATTTT. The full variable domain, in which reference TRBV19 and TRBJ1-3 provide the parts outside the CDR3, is DGGITQSPKYLFRKEGQNVTLSCEQNLNHDAMYWYRQDPGQGLRLIYYSQIVNDFQKGDIAEGYSVSREKKESFPLTVTSAQKNPTAFYLCASSISLGASGNTIYFGEGSWLTVV.

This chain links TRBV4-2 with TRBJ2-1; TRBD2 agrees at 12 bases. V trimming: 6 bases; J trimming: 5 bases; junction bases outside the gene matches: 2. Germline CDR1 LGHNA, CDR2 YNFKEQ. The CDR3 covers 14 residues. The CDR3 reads CASRTSGGDNEQFF. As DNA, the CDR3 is TGTGCCAGCAGGACTAGCGGGGGAGACAATGAGCAGTTCTTC.

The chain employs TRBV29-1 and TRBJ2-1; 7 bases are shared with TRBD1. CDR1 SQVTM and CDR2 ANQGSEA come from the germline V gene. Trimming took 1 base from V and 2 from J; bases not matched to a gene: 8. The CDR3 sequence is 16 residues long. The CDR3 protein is CSVEGPDRVTYNEQFF. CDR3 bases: TGCAGCGTTGAAGGACCAGACAGGGTGACCTACAATGAGCAGTTCTTC.

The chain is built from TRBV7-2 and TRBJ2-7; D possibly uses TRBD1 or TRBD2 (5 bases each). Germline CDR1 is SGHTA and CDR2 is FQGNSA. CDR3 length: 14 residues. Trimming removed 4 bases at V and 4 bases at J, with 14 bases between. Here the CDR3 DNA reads TGTGCCAGCAGCTCCGGCGGGCAGGGATACGAGCAGTACTTC. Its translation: CASSSGGQGYEQYF.

Here the CDR3 DNA reads TGTGCCAGCAGCTTAGCGCTGGGAGGGAACGAGCAGTACTTC. This encodes CASSLALGGNEQYF. This chain uses TRBV7-6 with TRBJ2-7; TRBD2 aligns across 7 bases. Germline V gene lookup returns CDR1 SGHVS and CDR2 FNYEAQ. This CDR3 has 14 amino acids. V lost 0 bases to trimming and J lost 5 bases; unmatched junction nucleotides: 4.

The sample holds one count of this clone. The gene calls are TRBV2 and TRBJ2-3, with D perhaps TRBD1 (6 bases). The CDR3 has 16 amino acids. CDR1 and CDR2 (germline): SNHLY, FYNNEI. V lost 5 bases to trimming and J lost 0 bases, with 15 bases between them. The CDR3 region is CASSPGTSPSTDTQYF. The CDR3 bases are TGTGCCAGCAGTCCCGGGACATCCCCTAGCACAGATACGCAGTATTTT. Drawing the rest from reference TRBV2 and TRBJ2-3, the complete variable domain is EPEVTQTPSHQVTQMGQEVILRCVPISNHLYFYWYRQILGQKVEFLVSFYNNEISEKSEIFDDQFSVERPDGSNFTLKIRSTKLEDSAMYFCASSPGTSPSTDTQYFGPGTRLTVL.

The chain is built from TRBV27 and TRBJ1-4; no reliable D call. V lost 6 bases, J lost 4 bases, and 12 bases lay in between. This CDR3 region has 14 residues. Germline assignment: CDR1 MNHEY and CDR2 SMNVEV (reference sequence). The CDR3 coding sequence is TGTGCCAGCAGCAACGGACCGGTTAATGAAAAACTGTTTTTT. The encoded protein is CASSNGPVNEKLFF. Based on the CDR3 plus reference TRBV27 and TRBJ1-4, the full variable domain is EAQVTQNPRYLITVTGKKLTVTCSQNMNHEYMSWYRQDPGLGLRQIYYSMNVEVTDKGDVPEGYKVSRKEKRNFPLILESPSPNQTSLYFCASSNGPVNEKLFFGSGTQLSVL.

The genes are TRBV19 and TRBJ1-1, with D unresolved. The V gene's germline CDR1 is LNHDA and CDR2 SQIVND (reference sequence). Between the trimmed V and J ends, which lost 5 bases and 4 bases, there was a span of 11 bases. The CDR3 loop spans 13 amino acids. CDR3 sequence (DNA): TGTGCCAGTAGTCTGGGCGAGAGCACTGAAGCTTTCTTT. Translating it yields CASSLGESTEAFF.

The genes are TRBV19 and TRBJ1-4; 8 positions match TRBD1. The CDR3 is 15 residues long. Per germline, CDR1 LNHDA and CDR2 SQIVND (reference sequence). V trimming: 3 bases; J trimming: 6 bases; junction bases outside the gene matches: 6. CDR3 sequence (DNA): TGTGCCAGTAGTATCTGGACAGGGCAACATGAAAAACTGTTTTTT. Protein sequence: CASSIWTGQHEKLFF.

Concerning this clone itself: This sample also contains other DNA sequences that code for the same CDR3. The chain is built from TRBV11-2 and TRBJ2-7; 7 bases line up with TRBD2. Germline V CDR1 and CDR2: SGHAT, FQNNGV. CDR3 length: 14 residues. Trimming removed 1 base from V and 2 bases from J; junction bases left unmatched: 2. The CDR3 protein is CASSLAGGTYEQYF. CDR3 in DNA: TGTGCCAGCAGCTTAGCGGGAGGTACCTACGAGCAGTACTTC.

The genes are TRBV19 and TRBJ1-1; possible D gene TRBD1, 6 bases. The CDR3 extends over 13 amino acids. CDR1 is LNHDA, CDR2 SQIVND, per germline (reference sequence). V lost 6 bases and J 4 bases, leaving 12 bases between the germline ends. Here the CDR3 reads CASRQQGSTEAFF. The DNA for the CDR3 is TGTGCCAGTAGGCAACAGGGTAGCACTGAAGCTTTCTTT.

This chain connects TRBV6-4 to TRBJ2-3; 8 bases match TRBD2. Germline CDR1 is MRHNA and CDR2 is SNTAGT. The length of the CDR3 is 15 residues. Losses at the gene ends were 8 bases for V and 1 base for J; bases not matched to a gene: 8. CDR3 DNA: TGTGCCAGCTCCCCGAAAGCGGGGGGCACAGATACGCAGTATTTT. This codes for CASSPKAGGTDTQYF.

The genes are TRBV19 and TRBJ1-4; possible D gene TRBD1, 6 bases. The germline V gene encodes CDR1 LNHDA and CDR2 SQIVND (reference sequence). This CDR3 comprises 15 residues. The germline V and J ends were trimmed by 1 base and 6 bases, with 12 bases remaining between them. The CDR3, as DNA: TGTGCCAGTAGTATAGGAGCAGGGGTGGATGAAAAACTGTTTTTT. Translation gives CASSIGAGVDEKLFF.

This CDR3 is CASSPTGEGRQETQYF. Here the CDR3 DNA reads TGTGCCAGCTCACCGACAGGGGAGGGAAGACAAGAGACCCAGTACTTC. The chain employs TRBV18 and TRBJ2-5; possible D gene TRBD1, 8 bases. The CDR3 spans 16 residues. From germline, CDR1 is KGHSH and CDR2 LQKENI. The V end was cut by 3 bases, the J end by 2 bases, with 16 bases between.